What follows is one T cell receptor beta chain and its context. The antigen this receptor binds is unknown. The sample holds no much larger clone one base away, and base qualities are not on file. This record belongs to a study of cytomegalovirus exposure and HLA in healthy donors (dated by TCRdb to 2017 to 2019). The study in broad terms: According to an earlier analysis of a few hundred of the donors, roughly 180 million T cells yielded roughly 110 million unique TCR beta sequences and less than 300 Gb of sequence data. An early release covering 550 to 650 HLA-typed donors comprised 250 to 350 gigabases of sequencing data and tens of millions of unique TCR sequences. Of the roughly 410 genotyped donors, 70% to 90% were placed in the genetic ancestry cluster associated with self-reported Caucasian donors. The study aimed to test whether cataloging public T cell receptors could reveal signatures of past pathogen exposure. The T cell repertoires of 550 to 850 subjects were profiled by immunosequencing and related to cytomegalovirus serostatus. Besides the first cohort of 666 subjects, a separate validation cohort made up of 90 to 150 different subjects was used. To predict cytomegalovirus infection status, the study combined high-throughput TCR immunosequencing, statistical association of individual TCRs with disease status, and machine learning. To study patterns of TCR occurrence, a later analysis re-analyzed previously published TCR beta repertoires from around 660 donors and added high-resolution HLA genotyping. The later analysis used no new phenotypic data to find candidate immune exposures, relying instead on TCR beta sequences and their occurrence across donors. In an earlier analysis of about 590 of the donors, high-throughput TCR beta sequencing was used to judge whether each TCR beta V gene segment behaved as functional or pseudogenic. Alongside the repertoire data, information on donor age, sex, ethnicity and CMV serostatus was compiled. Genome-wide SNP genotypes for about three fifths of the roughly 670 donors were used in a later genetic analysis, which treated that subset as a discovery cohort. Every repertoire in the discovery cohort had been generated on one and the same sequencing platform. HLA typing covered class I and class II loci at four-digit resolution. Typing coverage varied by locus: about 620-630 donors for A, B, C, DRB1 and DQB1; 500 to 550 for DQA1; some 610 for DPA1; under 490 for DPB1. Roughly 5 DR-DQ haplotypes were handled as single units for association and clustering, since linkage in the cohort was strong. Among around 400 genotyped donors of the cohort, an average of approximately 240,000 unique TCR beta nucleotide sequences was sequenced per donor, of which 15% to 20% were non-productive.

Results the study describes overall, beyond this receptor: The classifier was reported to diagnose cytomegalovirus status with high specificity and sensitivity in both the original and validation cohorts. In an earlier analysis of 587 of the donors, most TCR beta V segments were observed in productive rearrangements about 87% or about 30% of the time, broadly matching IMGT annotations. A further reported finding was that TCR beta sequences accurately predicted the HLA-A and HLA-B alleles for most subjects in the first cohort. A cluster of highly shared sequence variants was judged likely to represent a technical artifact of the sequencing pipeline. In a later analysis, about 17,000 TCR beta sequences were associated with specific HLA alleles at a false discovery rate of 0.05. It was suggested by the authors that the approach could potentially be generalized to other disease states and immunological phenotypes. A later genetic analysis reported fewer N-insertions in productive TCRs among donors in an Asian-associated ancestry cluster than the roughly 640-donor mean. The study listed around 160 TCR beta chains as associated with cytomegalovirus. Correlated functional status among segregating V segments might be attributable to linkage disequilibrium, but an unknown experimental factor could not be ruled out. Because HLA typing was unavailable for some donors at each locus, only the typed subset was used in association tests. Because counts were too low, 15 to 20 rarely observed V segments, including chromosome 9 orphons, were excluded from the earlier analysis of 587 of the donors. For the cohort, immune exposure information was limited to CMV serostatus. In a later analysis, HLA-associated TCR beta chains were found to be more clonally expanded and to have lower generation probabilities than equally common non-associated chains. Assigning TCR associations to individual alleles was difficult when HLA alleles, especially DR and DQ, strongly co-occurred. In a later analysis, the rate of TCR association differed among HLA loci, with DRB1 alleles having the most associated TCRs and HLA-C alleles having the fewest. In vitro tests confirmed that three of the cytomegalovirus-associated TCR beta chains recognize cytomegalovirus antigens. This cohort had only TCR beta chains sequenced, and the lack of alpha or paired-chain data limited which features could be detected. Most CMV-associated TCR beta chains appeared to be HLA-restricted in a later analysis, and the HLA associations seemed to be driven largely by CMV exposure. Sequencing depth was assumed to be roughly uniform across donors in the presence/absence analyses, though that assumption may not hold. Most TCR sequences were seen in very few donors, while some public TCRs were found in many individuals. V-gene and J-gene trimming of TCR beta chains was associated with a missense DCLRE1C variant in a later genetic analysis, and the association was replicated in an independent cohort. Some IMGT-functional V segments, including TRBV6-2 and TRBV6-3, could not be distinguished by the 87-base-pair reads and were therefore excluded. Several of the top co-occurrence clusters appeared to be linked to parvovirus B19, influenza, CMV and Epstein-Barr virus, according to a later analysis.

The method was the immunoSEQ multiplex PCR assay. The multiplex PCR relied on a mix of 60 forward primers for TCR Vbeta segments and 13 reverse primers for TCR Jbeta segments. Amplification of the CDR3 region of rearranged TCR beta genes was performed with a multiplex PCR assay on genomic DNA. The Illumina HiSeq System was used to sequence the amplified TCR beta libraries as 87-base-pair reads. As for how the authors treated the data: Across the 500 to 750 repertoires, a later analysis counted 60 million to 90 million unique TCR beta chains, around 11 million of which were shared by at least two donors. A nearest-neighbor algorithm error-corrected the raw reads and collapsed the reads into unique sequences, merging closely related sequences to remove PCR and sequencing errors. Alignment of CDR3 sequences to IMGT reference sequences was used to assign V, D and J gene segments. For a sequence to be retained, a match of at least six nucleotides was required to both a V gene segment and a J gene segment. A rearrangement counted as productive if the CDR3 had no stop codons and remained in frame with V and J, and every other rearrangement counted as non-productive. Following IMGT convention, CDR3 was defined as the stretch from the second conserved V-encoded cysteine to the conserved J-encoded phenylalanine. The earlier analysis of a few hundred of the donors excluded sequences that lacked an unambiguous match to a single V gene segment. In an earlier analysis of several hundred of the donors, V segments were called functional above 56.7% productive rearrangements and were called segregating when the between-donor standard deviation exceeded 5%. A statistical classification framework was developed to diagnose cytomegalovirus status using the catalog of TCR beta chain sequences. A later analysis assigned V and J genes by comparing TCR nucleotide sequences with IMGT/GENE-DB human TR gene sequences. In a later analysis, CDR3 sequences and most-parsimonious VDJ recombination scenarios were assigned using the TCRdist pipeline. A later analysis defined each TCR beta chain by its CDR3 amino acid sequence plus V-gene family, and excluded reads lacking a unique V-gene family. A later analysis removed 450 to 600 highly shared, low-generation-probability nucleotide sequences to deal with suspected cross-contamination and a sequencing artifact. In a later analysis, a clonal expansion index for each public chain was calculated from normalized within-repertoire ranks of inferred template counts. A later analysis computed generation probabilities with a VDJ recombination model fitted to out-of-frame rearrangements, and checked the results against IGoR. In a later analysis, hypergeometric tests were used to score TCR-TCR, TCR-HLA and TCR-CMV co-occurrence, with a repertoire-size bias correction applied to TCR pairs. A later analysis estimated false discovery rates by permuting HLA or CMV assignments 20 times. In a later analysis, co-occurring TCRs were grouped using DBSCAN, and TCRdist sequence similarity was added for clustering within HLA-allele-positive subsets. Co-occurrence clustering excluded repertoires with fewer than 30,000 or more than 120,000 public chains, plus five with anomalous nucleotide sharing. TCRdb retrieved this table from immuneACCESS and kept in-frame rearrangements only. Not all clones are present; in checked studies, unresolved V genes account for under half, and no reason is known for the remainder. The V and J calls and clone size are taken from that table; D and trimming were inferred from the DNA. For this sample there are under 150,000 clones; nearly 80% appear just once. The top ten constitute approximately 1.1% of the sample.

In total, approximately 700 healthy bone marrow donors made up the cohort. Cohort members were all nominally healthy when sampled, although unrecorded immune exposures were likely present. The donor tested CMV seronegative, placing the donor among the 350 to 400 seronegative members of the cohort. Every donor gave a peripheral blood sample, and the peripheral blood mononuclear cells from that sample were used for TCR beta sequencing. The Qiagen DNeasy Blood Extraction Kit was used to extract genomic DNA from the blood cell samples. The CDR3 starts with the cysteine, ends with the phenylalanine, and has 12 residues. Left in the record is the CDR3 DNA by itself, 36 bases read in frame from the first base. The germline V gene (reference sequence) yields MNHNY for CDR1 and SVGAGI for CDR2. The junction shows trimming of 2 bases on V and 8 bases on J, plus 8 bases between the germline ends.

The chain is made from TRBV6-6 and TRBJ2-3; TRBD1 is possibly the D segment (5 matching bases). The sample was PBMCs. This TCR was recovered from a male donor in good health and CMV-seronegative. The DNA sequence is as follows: TGTGCCAGCAGTTACCAGGGCTCTACGCAGTATTTT. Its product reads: CASSYQGSTQYF.